Listed below are T cell receptor beta chains from one sample, sequenced in a study of cytomegalovirus exposure and HLA in healthy donors. The table came from immunoSEQ multiplex PCR; TCRdb's copy has only in-frame clones and leaves some out. This table has around 130,000 clones, almost 85% appearing once. Material: PBMCs. The receptors originated from a woman aged 18 to 35 in good health and CMV-seronegative. The CDR3 runs from the conserved cysteine through the conserved F or W. The D gene is left open where the match is weak. Only part of the rows carry a size: once, few, many, or a class if the clone is expanded.

d_call: .
v_call: TRBV15
j_call: TRBJ1-1
clone_size: few
cdr3_aa: CATSRAPIRGWGEAFF
cdr3_nt: TGTGCCACCAGCAGAGCCCCGATTCGGGGATGGGGTGAAGCTTTCTTT

d_call: TRBD1
v_call: TRBV19
j_call: TRBJ1-5
clone_size: .
cdr3_aa: CASSKQGRSNQPQHF
cdr3_nt: TGTGCCAGTAGCAAACAGGGGAGGAGCAATCAGCCCCAGCATTTT

d_call: TRBD1
v_call: TRBV30
j_call: TRBJ1-4
clone_size: .
cdr3_aa: CAWSSTSGTGGEKLFF
cdr3_nt: TGTGCCTGGAGTTCGACGTCCGGGACAGGGGGTGAAAAACTGTTTTTT

d_call: .
v_call: TRBV6-5
j_call: TRBJ1-2
clone_size: few
cdr3_aa: CASSSDRTYNYGYTF
cdr3_nt: TGTGCCAGCAGTTCCGACAGGACCTATAACTATGGCTACACCTTC

d_call: TRBD1
v_call: TRBV18
j_call: TRBJ1-5
clone_size: .
cdr3_aa: CASSPYRGEQPQHF
cdr3_nt: TGTGCCAGCTCACCATACAGGGGTGAGCAGCCCCAGCATTTT

d_call: .
v_call: TRBV4-3
j_call: TRBJ2-1
clone_size: .
cdr3_aa: CASSQDPFSSGNEQFF
cdr3_nt: TGCGCCAGCAGCCAAGATCCGTTTTCCAGTGGCAATGAGCAGTTCTTC

d_call: TRBD2
v_call: TRBV18
j_call: TRBJ2-5
clone_size: .
cdr3_aa: CASSPLAGARGETQYF
cdr3_nt: TGTGCCAGCTCACCACTGGCGGGAGCGCGTGGAGAGACCCAGTACTTC

d_call: .
v_call: TRBV27
j_call: TRBJ2-3
clone_size: .
cdr3_aa: CASNRRSSTDTQYF
cdr3_nt: TGTGCCAGCAACCGCAGGTCTAGCACAGATACGCAGTATTTT

d_call: .
v_call: TRBV6-5
j_call: TRBJ1-1
clone_size: .
cdr3_aa: CASSYGARRNTEAFF
cdr3_nt: TGTGCCAGCAGTTACGGGGCCCGGCGGAACACTGAAGCTTTCTTT

d_call: .
v_call: TRBV5-5
j_call: TRBJ2-2
clone_size: .
cdr3_aa: CASSFRDQEVAGELFF
cdr3_nt: TGTGCCAGCAGCTTCAGAGATCAGGAGGTCGCCGGGGAGCTGTTTTTT

d_call: TRBD1
v_call: TRBV27
j_call: TRBJ1-6
clone_size: .
cdr3_aa: CASSTRPQGAQGSPLHF
cdr3_nt: TGTGCCAGCAGTACCCGTCCACAGGGGGCACAAGGTTCACCCCTCCACTTT

d_call: .
v_call: TRBV19
j_call: TRBJ1-4
clone_size: .
cdr3_aa: CASAKQRNEKLFF
cdr3_nt: TGTGCCAGTGCGAAGCAGAGGAATGAAAAACTGTTTTTT

d_call: .
v_call: TRBV7-2
j_call: TRBJ1-6
clone_size: .
cdr3_aa: CASTPRGGHNSPLHF
cdr3_nt: TGTGCCAGCACCCCTAGGGGGGGCCATAATTCACCCCTCCACTTT

d_call: .
v_call: TRBV19
j_call: TRBJ2-6
clone_size: .
cdr3_aa: CASSTLGAGANGLTF
cdr3_nt: TGTGCCAGTAGTACATTGGGGGCTGGGGCCAACGGCCTGACTTTC

d_call: .
v_call: TRBV6-5
j_call: TRBJ1-5
clone_size: .
cdr3_aa: CASGRGQNQPQHF
cdr3_nt: TGTGCCAGCGGGCGGGGGCAGAATCAGCCCCAGCATTTT

d_call: .
v_call: TRBV5-8
j_call: TRBJ1-5
clone_size: .
cdr3_aa: CASSSLTGPQPQHF
cdr3_nt: TGTGCCAGCAGCTCTCTGACAGGTCCGCAGCCCCAGCATTTT

d_call: TRBD2
v_call: TRBV5-4
j_call: TRBJ2-7
clone_size: .
cdr3_aa: CASSWQREGPYEQYF
cdr3_nt: TGTGCCAGCAGCTGGCAGCGGGAAGGTCCCTACGAGCAGTACTTC

d_call: TRBD1
v_call: TRBV28
j_call: TRBJ2-7
clone_size: .
cdr3_aa: CASSPLGTGGLEYF
cdr3_nt: TGTGCCAGCAGTCCTCTGGGGACAGGGGGCTTGGAGTACTTC

d_call: TRBD2
v_call: TRBV27
j_call: TRBJ2-5
clone_size: .
cdr3_aa: CASSGGRTRETQYF
cdr3_nt: TGTGCCAGCTCGGGCGGGCGGACTAGAGAGACCCAGTACTTC

d_call: .
v_call: TRBV2
j_call: TRBJ2-6
clone_size: .
cdr3_aa: CASSLFSGANVLTF
cdr3_nt: TGTGCCAGCAGTCTGTTCTCTGGGGCCAACGTCCTGACTTTC

d_call: .
v_call: TRBV7-2
j_call: TRBJ1-4
clone_size: .
cdr3_aa: CASSLRRGLNEKLFF
cdr3_nt: TGTGCCAGCAGCTTACGTCGGGGTTTAAATGAAAAACTGTTTTTT

d_call: TRBD2
v_call: TRBV15
j_call: TRBJ2-4
clone_size: .
cdr3_aa: CATSRDYGGRAGNIQYF
cdr3_nt: TGTGCCACCAGCAGAGATTACGGCGGGAGGGCCGGGAACATTCAGTACTTC

d_call: TRBD2
v_call: TRBV13
j_call: TRBJ2-5
clone_size: once
cdr3_aa: CASSLGFGIAGEETQYF
cdr3_nt: TGTGCCAGCAGCTTAGGGTTCGGGATAGCGGGGGAAGAGACCCAGTACTTC

d_call: .
v_call: TRBV7-2
j_call: TRBJ1-2
clone_size: .
cdr3_aa: CASSLGGPPNYGYTF
cdr3_nt: TGTGCCAGCAGCTTAGGAGGGCCCCCTAACTATGGCTACACCTTC